Listed below are T cell receptor beta chains from one sample, sequenced in a study of cytomegalovirus exposure and HLA in healthy donors. Libraries were prepared by immunoSEQ multiplex PCR; TCRdb keeps only in-frame clonotypes and omits some of them. This sample has over 100,000 clones; about two thirds occur once, and the top ten carry about 3.9%. Sequenced sample: PBMCs. Receptors originate from a man aged 45-65 years in good health and CMV-seropositive. Both conserved end residues are part of each CDR3. The D gene is left open where the match is weak. For some rows the clone size is stated as once, few or many, or as a class when expanded; others skip it.

J,D,length,size,V,CDR3,DNA
TRBJ1-1,NA,15,NA,TRBV4-1,CASSQAGGLNTEAFF,TGCGCCAGCAGCCAAGCCGGCGGGCTGAACACTGAAGCTTTCTTT
TRBJ2-3,NA,14,NA,TRBV5-4,CASSPWHKMDTQYF,TGTGCCAGCAGCCCCTGGCATAAAATGGATACGCAGTATTTT
TRBJ1-2,NA,15,NA,TRBV10-3,CAISESPDSLYGYTF,TGTGCCATCAGTGAGTCACCGGACAGCCTCTATGGCTACACCTTC
TRBJ2-7,TRBD1,16,NA,TRBV6-6,CASSSNRQGPSYEQYF,TGTGCCAGCAGTTCGAACCGACAGGGGCCTTCCTACGAGCAGTACTTC
TRBJ2-1,TRBD2,16,NA,TRBV7-6,CASSLALAGGQGEQFF,TGTGCCAGCAGCTTAGCCCTAGCGGGAGGTCAGGGTGAGCAGTTCTTC
TRBJ1-5,TRBD1,15,few,TRBV13,CASSRGTGGRQPQHF,TGTGCCAGCAGCCGCGGGACAGGGGGGAGACAGCCCCAGCATTTT
TRBJ2-5,NA,14,NA,TRBV6-6,CASSQQGAEETQYF,TGTGCCAGCAGTCAACAGGGCGCGGAAGAGACCCAGTACTTC
TRBJ2-5,NA,15,few,TRBV18,CASSPSSSDQETQYF,TGTGCCAGCTCACCCTCCTCTAGCGACCAAGAGACCCAGTACTTC
TRBJ1-5,NA,15,NA,TRBV11-2,CASSLGGGRTQPQHF,TGTGCCAGCAGCTTAGGAGGTGGGAGGACACAGCCCCAGCATTTT
TRBJ2-1,NA,14,NA,TRBV29-1,CSVRLPETRNEQFF,TGCAGCGTCCGACTACCTGAAACCAGGAATGAGCAGTTCTTC
TRBJ1-2,NA,14,NA,TRBV5-5,CASSLETDIYGYTF,TGTGCCAGCAGCTTGGAGACAGATATCTATGGCTACACCTTC
TRBJ1-1,TRBD1,13,NA,TRBV29-1,CSVAGQWRTEAFF,TGCAGCGTTGCGGGACAGTGGAGGACTGAAGCTTTCTTT
TRBJ1-3,NA,13,NA,TRBV9,CASSTDSGNTIYF,TGTGCCAGCAGCACAGACTCTGGAAACACCATATATTTT
TRBJ1-6,NA,15,once,TRBV6-5,CASRIGVTYNSPLHF,TGTGCCAGCCGAATAGGGGTGACTTATAATTCACCCCTCCACTTT
TRBJ2-1,TRBD2,15,NA,TRBV6-1,CASSEASGGANEQFF,TGTGCCAGCAGTGAAGCTAGCGGGGGGGCCAATGAGCAGTTCTTC
TRBJ1-2,TRBD1,14,NA,TRBV18,CASSPDRGLVGYTF,TGTGCCAGCTCACCCGACAGGGGGCTAGTTGGCTACACCTTC
TRBJ2-7,TRBD1,18,once,TRBV28,CASSLLLFGTGGIYEQYF,TGTGCCAGCAGTTTACTCCTATTTGGGACAGGGGGTATCTACGAGCAGTACTTC
TRBJ2-5,NA,13,NA,TRBV18,CASSPGQQETQYF,TGTGCCAGCTCACCAGGACAGCAAGAGACCCAGTACTTC
TRBJ1-1,NA,14,many,TRBV2,CASRPGTPNTEAFF,TGTGCCAGCAGGCCCGGGACACCGAACACTGAAGCTTTCTTT
TRBJ2-7,TRBD1,11,NA,TRBV2,CASSRGTGLYF,TGTGCCAGCAGTAGGGGGACAGGGCTGTACTTC
TRBJ1-1,NA,16,NA,TRBV5-1,CASSLAQGSMNTEAFF,TGCGCCAGCAGCTTGGCCCAGGGGAGTATGAACACTGAAGCTTTCTTT
TRBJ2-2,NA,14,NA,TRBV7-2,CASSSAGLTGELFF,TGTGCCAGCAGCTCCGCGGGTCTCACCGGGGAGCTGTTTTTT
TRBJ2-5,TRBD2,13,NA,TRBV7-8,CASSDGLGAGLNF,TGTGCCAGCAGCGACGGACTAGGGGCCGGGCTGAACTTC
TRBJ2-7,NA,14,NA,TRBV5-1,CASSPRDTNYEQYF,TGCGCCAGCAGCCCCCGGGACACCAACTACGAGCAGTACTTC
TRBJ2-1,TRBD2,15,few,TRBV11-3,CASSPGTSGSREQFF,TGTGCCAGCAGCCCTGGGACTAGCGGGAGTCGTGAGCAGTTCTTC
TRBJ2-5,TRBD2,17,NA,TRBV5-4,CASSLPTSGRPQETQYF,TGTGCCAGCAGCCTTCCGACTAGCGGGAGACCTCAAGAGACCCAGTACTTC
TRBJ2-1,NA,16,NA,TRBV21-1,CASSKANRDKDNEQFF,TGTGCCAGCAGCAAAGCGAACAGGGATAAGGACAATGAGCAGTTCTTC
TRBJ1-2,NA,15,NA,TRBV29-1,CSVLSPGRVDYGYTF,TGCAGCGTTTTATCGCCTGGCAGGGTGGACTATGGCTACACCTTC
TRBJ2-1,NA,16,NA,TRBV7-6,CASSLGGRGTYNEQFF,TGTGCCAGCAGCTTAGGGGGGCGGGGGACCTACAATGAGCAGTTCTTC
TRBJ2-1,TRBD1,13,few,TRBV19,CASSGGQPNEQFF,TGTGCCAGTAGTGGGGGACAGCCAAATGAGCAGTTCTTC
TRBJ2-3,TRBD1,17,NA,TRBV4-3,CASSQTGTGVSTDTQYF,TGCGCCAGCAGCCAAACCGGGACAGGAGTTAGCACAGATACGCAGTATTTT
TRBJ1-2,NA,14,NA,TRBV10-3,CAISESAGRIGYTF,TGTGCCATCAGTGAGTCCGCAGGGAGGATAGGCTACACCTTC
TRBJ1-2,NA,15,NA,TRBV5-5,CASSLDRGFNYGYTF,TGTGCCAGCAGCCTAGACAGAGGTTTCAACTATGGCTACACCTTC
TRBJ1-3,TRBD1,16,once,TRBV7-9,CASSSLGQATVGTIYF,TGTGCCAGCAGCTCCCTAGGACAGGCGACCGTCGGCACCATATATTTT
TRBJ1-1,NA,15,NA,TRBV5-1,CASSGGVGRDTEAFF,TGCGCCAGCAGCGGGGGGGTGGGGAGGGACACTGAAGCTTTCTTT
TRBJ2-1,TRBD2,15,NA,TRBV7-8,CASSPLAGGRNEQFF,TGTGCCAGCAGCCCTCTAGCGGGGGGGCGCAATGAGCAGTTCTTC
TRBJ2-2,NA,15,NA,TRBV7-2,CASSLYSSNTGELFF,TGTGCCAGCAGCTTATACAGTTCGAACACCGGGGAGCTGTTTTTT
TRBJ1-4,NA,15,NA,TRBV18,CASSPQEGGNEKLFF,TGTGCCAGCTCACCACAGGAGGGCGGGAATGAAAAACTGTTTTTT
TRBJ2-7,TRBD2,15,NA,TRBV9,CASSASIGLAYEQYF,TGTGCCAGCAGCGCTTCAATAGGACTAGCTTACGAGCAGTACTTC
TRBJ2-3,TRBD2,15,once,TRBV5-1,CASTRTSGGADTQYF,TGCGCCAGCACCCGGACTAGCGGGGGCGCAGATACGCAGTATTTT
TRBJ2-2,NA,15,NA,TRBV5-1,CASSLITGNTGELFF,TGCGCCAGCAGCTTGATTACGGGGAACACCGGGGAGCTGTTTTTT
TRBJ1-2,TRBD1,14,NA,TRBV18,CASSRQGRDYGYTF,TGTGCCAGCTCACGACAGGGCCGGGACTATGGCTACACCTTC
TRBJ2-3,TRBD2,16,few,TRBV6-6,CASRSTSGGYTDTQYF,TGTGCCAGCAGGTCGACTAGCGGGGGGTACACAGATACGCAGTATTTT
TRBJ2-5,NA,12,NA,TRBV13,CASSITPGAQYF,TGTGCCAGCAGCATTACCCCCGGGGCCCAGTACTTC
TRBJ2-5,TRBD1,16,NA,TRBV5-1,CASSHSGTGGTETQYF,TGCGCCAGCAGCCATTCCGGGACAGGGGGGACCGAGACCCAGTACTTC
TRBJ2-4,TRBD2,15,NA,TRBV4-1,CASSLREGLGNIQYF,TGCGCCAGCAGCCTTCGGGAGGGTTTAGGAAACATTCAGTACTTC
TRBJ2-7,TRBD1,14,NA,TRBV6-5,CASSWGQGGYEQYF,TGTGCCAGCAGTTGGGGACAGGGAGGATACGAGCAGTACTTC
TRBJ1-1,NA,15,NA,TRBV7-8,CASSFSRQGNTEAFF,TGTGCCAGCAGCTTTTCTAGGCAGGGGAACACTGAAGCTTTCTTT